Presented here are 18 T cell receptor beta chains from one specimen sequenced in a study of T cells after yellow fever vaccination. MiXCR, applied by TCRdb to the 5' RACE reads, yields one record per CDR3 protein. This sample has about 350,000 distinct CDR3 sequences, with approximately 13% found just once. The sample consisted of CD4+ T cells sorted from PBMCs, taken 15 days after the yellow fever booster vaccination. The receptors come from a man aged 18 to 29 who received the YFV17D yellow fever vaccine.

This clonotype was detected ten times or more. The chain employs TRBV5-1 and TRBJ2-1, with a possible D match to TRBD1 (5 bases). The CDR3 spans 17 residues. Per germline, CDR1 SGHRS and CDR2 YFSETQ. V lost 2 bases to trimming and J lost 6 bases, with 21 bases between them. The CDR3 coding sequence is TGCGCCAGCAGCTTCGCCTTGGACATTAGAGCTAGCAATGAGCAGTTCTTC. Translated, it gives CASSFALDIRASNEQFF.

This clonotype was counted only a few times. This chain links TRBV9 with TRBJ1-1; D is perhaps TRBD1 (6 bases). Trimming took off 0 bases at V and 6 bases at J, with 15 bases between the two ends. This CDR3 has 15 residues. The V gene's germline CDR1 is SGDLS and CDR2 YYNGEE. The CDR3 nucleotides are TGTGCCAGCAGCGTAGAGGCCCGGGGGCAATCTGAAGCTTTCTTT. This gives the protein CASSVEARGQSEAFF. Drawing the rest from reference TRBV9 and TRBJ1-1, the complete variable domain is DSGVTQTPKHLITATGQRVTLRCSPRSGDLSVYWYQQSLDQGLQFLIQYYNGEERAKGNILERFSAQQFPDLHSELNLSSLELGDSALYFCASSVEARGQSEAFFGQGTRLTVV.

V is TRBV5-1 and J is TRBJ2-3; 10 bases are shared with TRBD1. The CDR3 is 16 residues long. Germline V gene sequence: CDR1 SGHRS, CDR2 YFSETQ. J was trimmed by 0 bases and V by 4 bases; bases with no gene match: 5. CDR3 sequence (DNA): TGCGCCAGCAGCCCCCGGACAGGGGGGAGCACAGATACGCAGTATTTT. This translates into CASSPRTGGSTDTQYF.

The sample holds a few counts of this clonotype. The V and J genes are TRBV12-3 or TRBV12-4 and TRBJ1-1; TRBD1 agrees at 7 bases. Trimming cost V 10 bases and J 0 bases; bases outside gene matches: 5. The CDR3 sequence is 13 residues long. For the CDR3, the DNA is TGTGCCACCAAGACAGGGATGAACACTGAAGCTTTCTTT. Encoded protein: CATKTGMNTEAFF.

This clonotype was seen at least ten times. The V and J genes are TRBV4-1 and TRBJ1-1, with D maybe TRBD1 (6 bases). V was clipped by 2 bases and J by 5 bases, with 15 bases between them. The CDR3 runs to 15 residues. Germline loops: CDR1 MGHRA, CDR2 YSYEKL. The DNA of the CDR3 is TGCGCCAGCAGCCAAACTACCCAGGGGAATACTGAAGCTTTCTTT. Translated, it gives CASSQTTQGNTEAFF.

Many counts were recorded for this clonotype. Its ends do not fully match the called genes, so a read error is possible. This chain links TRBV7-7 with TRBJ2-3; 8 bases are shared with TRBD1. The CDR3 is 15 residues long. Germline V gene data show CDR1 as SSHAT and CDR2 as FNYEAQ (reference sequence). CDR3 sequence reads: CASSSNTGGTDTQYF. The CDR3 DNA sequence: TGTGCTAGCAGCTCGAACACAGGGGGAACAGATACGCAGTATTTT.

The chain employs TRBV7-3 and TRBJ2-3; TRBD2 might be the D (6 bases). CDR1 is SGHTA and CDR2 is FQGTGA in the germline V gene. V was cut by 3 bases and J by 7 bases, with 11 bases left in between. The CDR3 sequence is 13 residues long. CDR3 DNA: TGTGCCAGCAGCTTTGCGGGGCTTAATACGCAGTATTTT. Its protein is CASSFAGLNTQYF.

This clonotype turned up a few times. The chain has TRBV7-3 and TRBJ2-4; 10 nucleotides line up with TRBD1. J was trimmed by 6 bases and V by 5 bases; bases with no gene match: 7. Germline CDR1 is SGHTA and CDR2 is FQGTGA. CDR3 size: 15 residues. CDR3 nucleotide sequence: TGTGCCAGCAGCATCTCGGGACAGGGGCTAAACATTCAGTACTTC. It yields the protein CASSISGQGLNIQYF.

This clonotype was seen a few times. The CDR3 sequence is CASSWATGTGPYEQYV. The DNA of the CDR3 is TGTGCCAGCAGCTGGGCGACCGGGACAGGACCCTACGAGCAGTACGTC. The gene calls are TRBV7-9 and TRBJ2-7, with 8 bases aligning to TRBD1. The CDR3 runs to 16 residues. Looked up from germline, CDR1 is SEHNR and CDR2 is FQNEAQ (reference sequence). V trimming: 4 bases; J trimming: 2 bases; junction bases outside the gene matches: 10.

The chain recombines TRBV20-1 with TRBJ2-5; 11 nucleotides agree with TRBD2. V was pared by 2 bases and J by 4 bases, with 6 bases of the junction left unmatched. Germline lookup yields CDR1 DFQATT and CDR2 SNEGSKA (reference sequence). The CDR3 sequence is 15 residues long. The CDR3 here is CSARQLAGDPETQYF. DNA for the CDR3: TGCAGTGCTAGACAACTAGCGGGGGACCCAGAGACCCAGTACTTC.

The V and J genes are TRBV29-1 and TRBJ2-5, with 7 bases matching TRBD1. The germline V gene has CDR1 SQVTM and CDR2 ANQGSEA. This CDR3 is built from 13 residues. V was clipped by 7 bases and J by 3 bases; unmatched bases: 8. CDR3 amino acids: CSAPGTVKETQYF. The DNA for the CDR3 is TGCAGCGCCCCCGGGACAGTAAAAGAGACCCAGTACTTC.

This clonotype was detected ten times or more. V and J are TRBV6-6 and TRBJ1-2, with TRBD1 matching over 8 bases. Germline CDR1 MNHNY, CDR2 SVGAGI (reference sequence). V dropped 2 bases and J dropped 8; count of bases not matched to a gene: 4. This CDR3 comprises 13 residues. CDR3 DNA: TGTGCCAGCAGTTACGGGACAGGCGAGGGCTACACCTTC. This encodes CASSYGTGEGYTF.

The chain joins TRBV27 to TRBJ2-1, with 9 positions matching TRBD2. The CDR3 extends over 14 amino acids. V gave up 6 bases and J gave up 10 bases; unmatched junction bases: 10. Per the germline V gene, CDR1 is MNHEY and CDR2 is SMNVEV (reference sequence). Written as DNA, the CDR3 is TGTGCCAGCAGAAGGACTAGCGTTCTTCGAGAGCAGTTCTTC. Translated: CASRRTSVLREQFF.

The chain joins TRBV20-1 to TRBJ2-2; perhaps D is TRBD1 or TRBD2 (6 bases each). Trimming took off 4 bases at V and 2 bases at J, with 20 bases between the two ends. Germline V CDR1 and CDR2: DFQATT, SNEGSKA (reference sequence). The CDR3 loop spans 17 amino acids. The CDR3 DNA sequence: TGCAGTGCTACGGTGGACGGGGGCCCTATAAACACCGGGGAGCTGTTTTTT. Its protein is CSATVDGGPINTGELFF.

This clonotype was seen just once. The V and J genes are TRBV7-2 and TRBJ1-1; tentatively, D is TRBD1 (6 bases). The CDR3 runs to 15 residues. The ends were cut back, 3 bases at V and 6 bases at J, with 17 bases in the middle. Germline V gene lookup returns CDR1 SGHTA and CDR2 FQGNSA. As DNA, the CDR3 is TGTGCCAGCAGCTTGGGATGGGCAGGGGCGGCTGAAGCTTTCTTT. Protein: CASSLGWAGAAEAFF.

This clonotype was counted at least ten times. V is TRBV7-9 and J is TRBJ1-1; D gene uncertain. Germline CDR1 and CDR2: SEHNR and FQNEAQ (reference sequence). The V and J ends lost 1 base and 4 bases respectively, with 16 bases between them. The CDR3 totals 16 residues. CDR3 region: CASSLEGWYGGTEAFF. For the CDR3, the DNA is TGTGCCAGCAGCTTAGAAGGGTGGTACGGCGGCACTGAAGCTTTCTTT.

This clonotype was detected many times. The chain uses TRBV6-5 and TRBJ2-1; D not certain. Trimming cost V 0 bases and J 10 bases, with 7 bases left between them. There are 12 residues in the CDR3. From germline, CDR1 is MNHEY and CDR2 SVGAGI. CDR3 sequence: CASSYSKGEQFF. CDR3 nucleotides: TGTGCCAGCAGTTACTCGAAGGGCGAGCAGTTCTTC.

The J gene is TRBJ2-5, the V gene TRBV7-3; tentatively, D is TRBD2 (6 bases). In germline, CDR1 is SGHTA, CDR2 FQGTGA. The CDR3 extends over 13 amino acids. V lost 3 bases, J lost 9 bases, and 14 bases lay in between. The CDR3 loop is CASSFELADAQYF. CDR3 DNA sequence: TGTGCCAGCAGCTTCGAACTAGCCGACGCCCAGTACTTC.